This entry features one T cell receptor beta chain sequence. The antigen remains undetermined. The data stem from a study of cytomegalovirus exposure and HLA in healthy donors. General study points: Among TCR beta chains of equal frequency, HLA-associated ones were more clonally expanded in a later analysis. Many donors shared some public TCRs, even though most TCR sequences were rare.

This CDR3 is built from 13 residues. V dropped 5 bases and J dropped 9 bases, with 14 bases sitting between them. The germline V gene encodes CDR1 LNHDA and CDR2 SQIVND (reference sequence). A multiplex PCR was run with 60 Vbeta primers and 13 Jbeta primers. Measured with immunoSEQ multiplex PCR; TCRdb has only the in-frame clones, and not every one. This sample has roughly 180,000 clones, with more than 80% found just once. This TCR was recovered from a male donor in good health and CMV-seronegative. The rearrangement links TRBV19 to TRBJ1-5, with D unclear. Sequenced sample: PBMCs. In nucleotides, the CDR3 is TGTGCCAGTAGTGAGTTTAGCGGCAGGCCCCAGCATTTT. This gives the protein CASSEFSGRPQHF.